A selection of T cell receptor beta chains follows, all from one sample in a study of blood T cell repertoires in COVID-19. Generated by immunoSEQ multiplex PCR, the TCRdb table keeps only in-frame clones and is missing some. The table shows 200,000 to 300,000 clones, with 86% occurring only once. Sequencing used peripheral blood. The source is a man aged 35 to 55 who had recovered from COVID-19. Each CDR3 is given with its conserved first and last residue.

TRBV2	CASSGSSNDEQYF
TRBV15	CATSGDVGGQFF
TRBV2	CASSTRRGTEAFF
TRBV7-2	CASSLALPRAQFF
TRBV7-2	CASSSQGQLSYEQYF
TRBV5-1	CASSLEGTEEKLFF
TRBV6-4	CAPVGGDLYQETQYF
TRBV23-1	CASTQGNWGGRGYEQYF
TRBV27	CAVGQGFEKLFF
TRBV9	CASSVVTGVTDTQYF
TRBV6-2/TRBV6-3	CASSKLADTQYF
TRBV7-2	CASSLSSGADTQYF
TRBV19	CASSIDLYGDSPKNIQYF
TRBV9	CASSVVPGIRSYNEQFF
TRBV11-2	CASSPGQANEKLFF
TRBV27	CASSSREANEKLFF
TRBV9	CASSVGQGVDLLTTNEKLFF
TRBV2	CASSFSYGYTF
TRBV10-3	CAISEPGAGGQPYEQYF
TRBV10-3	CAISESNQGIDEAFF
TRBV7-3	CASSLGGLAGETQYF
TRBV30	CAWIANRVSFLSSGNTIYF
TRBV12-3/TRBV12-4	CASSPGQGGGYTF
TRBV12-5	CASGLVQHRADTQYF
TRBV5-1	CASSLDPGVEQYF
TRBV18	CASSSLSGDWVNTEAFF
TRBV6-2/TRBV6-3	CASSYGLYYEQYF
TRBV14	CASSRTGTSGDTSTDTQYF
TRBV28	CASSSRTSGRGNQETQYF
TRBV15	CATSGPGRGFKNEQYF
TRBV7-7	CASSSPGALDSGNTIYF
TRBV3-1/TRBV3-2	CASSHEIARTDTQYF
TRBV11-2	CASSFNRGPYEQYF
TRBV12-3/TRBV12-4	CASNPGTSTEAFF
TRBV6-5	CASSFQGRGWEQYF
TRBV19	CASSTVLAGGHTGELFF
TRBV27	CASSPRQGIMNTEAFF
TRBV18	CASSPRTSGGSHEQYF
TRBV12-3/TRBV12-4	CASSFRGNYGYTF
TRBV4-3	CASSRGTGSSYEQYF
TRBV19	CASSINRGNTEAFF
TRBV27	CASSSRGLLFNEQFF
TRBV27	CASKLLTVGQGGTEAFF
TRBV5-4	CASSQGTSGSTDTQYF
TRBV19	CASSPGELTQFF
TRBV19	CASSVSRGAVFYGYTF
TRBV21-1	CASSSTGTGSSGANVLTF
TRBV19	CASSIPAGGDTEAFF
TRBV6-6	CASSYTDRGREQYF
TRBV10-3	CAIKSRQGGYTF
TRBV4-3	CASSQVLAGIQETQYF
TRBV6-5	CASSPTTGQDPEAFF
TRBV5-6	CASSFEWYREAFF
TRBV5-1	CASGPFGTSGGSSYEQYF
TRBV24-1	CATSDPDRGNSPGNTF
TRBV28	CASSSPTNALEKLFF
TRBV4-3	CASSSEGESNYGYTF
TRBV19	CASSMGMTGEQFF
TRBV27	CASSPGTYNEQFF